The rows below give T cell receptor beta chains drawn from one sample of a study of post-analysis software for immune sequencing data. TCRdb re-derived calls from the PCR reads in MiXCR, one entry per CDR3 protein. The sample lists hundreds of thousands of distinct CDR3 sequences; roughly 40% were seen once. Sequencing was carried out using blood. Receptors originate from a girl aged 10 to 17 with multiple sclerosis. The CDR3 runs from the conserved cysteine through the conserved F or W. A D gene is named only where the DNA matches it firmly. Clone size, where shown, is once, few, many, or a class for clones that have expanded.

clone size	V gene	D gene	J gene	CDR3 DNA	CDR3 protein
NA	TRBV2	NA	TRBJ2-3	TGTGCCAGCAGTGACGATCATACGCAGTATTTT	CASSDDHTQYF
many	TRBV12-3/TRBV12-4	NA	TRBJ1-2	TGTGCCAGCAGGATACAGGAGTCCTATGGCTACACCTTC	CASRIQESYGYTF
NA	TRBV5-1	NA	TRBJ1-4	TGCGCCAGCAGCTTAGGGATCGGTCAGGCTAATGAAAAACTGTTTTTT	CASSLGIGQANEKLFF
NA	TRBV4-1	TRBD1	TRBJ2-7	TGCGCCAGCAGCCAGCACCCCGGGACAGGGGGAGTCGAGCAGTACTTC	CASSQHPGTGGVEQYF
few	TRBV5-1	NA	TRBJ2-3	TGCGCCAGCAGCTTGGCTTATAGCACAGATACGCAGTATTTT	CASSLAYSTDTQYF
few	TRBV3-1	TRBD2	TRBJ2-5	TGTGCCAGCAGCCCCACTGTAAGGACTAGCGGGAGGCGGGAGACCCAGTACTTC	CASSPTVRTSGRRETQYF
many	TRBV20-1	NA	TRBJ1-4	TGCAGTGCTAGAGATGGGGCAGGGTATGAAAAACTGTTTTTT	CSARDGAGYEKLFF
NA	TRBV27	TRBD2	TRBJ2-7	TGTGCCAGCAGTCGGGGGGGTCTGAGCGAGCAGTACTTC	CASSRGGLSEQYF
NA	TRBV12-3/TRBV12-4	NA	TRBJ2-7	TGTGCCAGCAGTTCCTCGAAAGGCGGGGAAGCCGAGCAGTACTTC	CASSSSKGGEAEQYF
NA	TRBV7-2	TRBD2	TRBJ2-7	TGTGCCAGCAGGTCACTAGCGGAACCCTACGAGCAGTACTTC	CASRSLAEPYEQYF
NA	TRBV12-3/TRBV12-4	TRBD1	TRBJ1-2	TGTGCCAGCAGGACAGGGGGCGCAAGGGGGGAAGGCTACACCTTC	CASRTGGARGEGYTF
few	TRBV29-1	NA	TRBJ2-7	TGCAGCGTTGGGGTCAGTTCGTCCTACGAGCAGTACTTC	CSVGVSSSYEQYF
NA	TRBV7-9	TRBD1	TRBJ2-5	TGTGCCAGCAGACGCCGGGACAGAGAGACCCAGTACTTC	CASRRRDRETQYF
NA	TRBV12-3/TRBV12-4	NA	TRBJ1-2	TGTGCCAGCAGTTTCCGAAGAATACGGGACTATGGCTACACCTTC	CASSFRRIRDYGYTF
NA	TRBV4-1	TRBD2	TRBJ2-1	TGCGCCAGCAGCCCACTAGGGGCTAGCGGGGGCCTGAGCTCCTACAGTGAGCAGTTCTTC	CASSPLGASGGLSSYSEQFF
NA	TRBV5-1	NA	TRBJ2-7	TGCGCCAGCAGCATCGGACAGAGAGGCACCTACGAGCAGTACTTC	CASSIGQRGTYEQYF
NA	TRBV10-3	TRBD1	TRBJ2-5	TGTGCCATCAGTTGGACAGGGGTGGGGGAGCAGTACTTC	CAISWTGVGEQYF
NA	TRBV9	TRBD1	TRBJ1-5	TGTGCCAGCAGCGTAGGGACAGGGAAGTATCAGCCCCAGCATTTT	CASSVGTGKYQPQHF
few	TRBV7-9	TRBD2	TRBJ2-1	TGTGCCAGCAGCTCCGGGACTACAAATTTGGAGTTCTTC	CASSSGTTNLEFF
NA	TRBV3-1	NA	TRBJ1-5	TGTGCCAGCAGCCAAGACTATCGGGTACTGGGCAATCAGCCCCAGCATTTT	CASSQDYRVLGNQPQHF
NA	TRBV5-1	NA	TRBJ2-3	TGCGCCAGCAGCTTGGCTGACCCTACCCTTACGCAGTATTTT	CASSLADPTLTQYF
once	TRBV20-1	TRBD2	TRBJ2-3	TGCAGTGCTACCCATAAAGCGGGGGGGCCGACAGATACGCAGTATTTT	CSATHKAGGPTDTQYF
NA	TRBV10-2	TRBD1	TRBJ2-7	TGCGCCAGCAGTGTTACCGGGACAGGGGATTACTACGAGCAGTACTTC	CASSVTGTGDYYEQYF
few	TRBV12-3/TRBV12-4	NA	TRBJ1-1	TGTGCCAGCCGCACCGCAGTCAACACTGAAGCTTTCTTT	CASRTAVNTEAFF
NA	TRBV20-1	TRBD1	TRBJ1-2	TGCAGTGCTAGAGGTCATGGGACAGTAAGATGGTACACCTTC	CSARGHGTVRWYTF
NA	TRBV13	NA	TRBJ2-7	TGTGCCAGCAGTCCAGCTCAGGAATACGAGCAGTACTTC	CASSPAQEYEQYF
NA	TRBV10-3	TRBD2	TRBJ2-1	TGTGCCATTCCCCGGCTCGCGGGACTAGCGGACAATGAGCAGTTCTTC	CAIPRLAGLADNEQFF
NA	TRBV28	NA	TRBJ2-7	TGTGCCAGCAGGGGGGGATCCCTGGGATACGAGCAGTACTTC	CASRGGSLGYEQYF
few	TRBV5-5	NA	TRBJ2-1	TGTGCCAGCAGCTTAGGAGCGGGACAGAGCCACAATGAGCAGTTCTTC	CASSLGAGQSHNEQFF
NA	TRBV20-1	NA	TRBJ2-1	TGCAGTGCTAGGGGACGGACTTACAATGAGCAGTTCTTC	CSARGRTYNEQFF
few	TRBV27	NA	TRBJ1-6	TGTGCCACAACCTCTAACTCCTATAATTCACCCCTCCACTTT	CATTSNSYNSPLHF
NA	TRBV4-1	NA	TRBJ1-2	TGCGCCAGCAGCCAACCAAGGAGACGGGGCTACACCTTC	CASSQPRRRGYTF
NA	TRBV3-1	TRBD2	TRBJ2-3	TGTGCCAGCAGCCAAGCCCAGCGGGACCCCTATAGCACAGATACGCAGTATTTT	CASSQAQRDPYSTDTQYF
NA	TRBV11-3	TRBD1	TRBJ1-2	TGTGCCAGCAGCTTAGGACAGGGGTTCATAGGTGGCTACACCTTC	CASSLGQGFIGGYTF
few	TRBV7-9	TRBD1	TRBJ2-7	TGTGCCAGCAGCCTACCTACAGGGGACGAGCAGTACTTC	CASSLPTGDEQYF
NA	TRBV11-3	TRBD1	TRBJ2-1	TGTGCCAGCAGCCCGAAGAGGGGGCCCTACAATGAGCAGTTCTTC	CASSPKRGPYNEQFF
NA	TRBV20-1	NA	TRBJ2-3	TGCAGTGCTAGCCTCCTCGGGGATACGCAGTATTTT	CSASLLGDTQYF
many	TRBV12-3/TRBV12-4	NA	TRBJ2-1	TGTGCCAGCAGTTTGGGGGAGGTACGGTTCTTC	CASSLGEVRFF
NA	TRBV15	TRBD1	TRBJ1-4	TGTGCCACCAGCAGGGACAGGACTAATGAAAAACTGTTTTTT	CATSRDRTNEKLFF
few	TRBV12-3/TRBV12-4	TRBD2	TRBJ2-4	TGTGCCAGCAGTGGGACTAGCGGTAAAAACATTCAGTACTTC	CASSGTSGKNIQYF
NA	TRBV20-1	TRBD2	TRBJ2-1	TGCAGTGCTAGAGTTTTTACCGGGACTAGCGGGGGTAATGAGCAGTTCTTC	CSARVFTGTSGGNEQFF
NA	TRBV5-1	NA	TRBJ2-3	TGCGCCAGCAGCTTGGGAAATTCGCGCAAGACAGATACGCAGTATTTT	CASSLGNSRKTDTQYF
NA	TRBV20-1	TRBD1	TRBJ2-7	TGCAGTGCTAGGTCCAGGGGGCACTACGAGCAGTACTTC	CSARSRGHYEQYF
once	TRBV12-3/TRBV12-4	NA	TRBJ1-5	TGTGCCAGCAGTCTAATGGCCCCGACAGGTAGCAATCAGCCCCAGCATTTT	CASSLMAPTGSNQPQHF
NA	TRBV12-5	NA	TRBJ2-1	TGTGCTAGTGGTTTGGTACGGGGCCATGAGCAGTTCTTC	CASGLVRGHEQFF
few	TRBV6-5	NA	TRBJ2-3	TGTGCCAGCAGTTACGAGGGTTCTAGGACAGATACGCAGTATTTT	CASSYEGSRTDTQYF
few	TRBV10-1	TRBD2	TRBJ2-7	TGCGCCAGCAGTATAGCGGGAGGGCGAAACGAGCAGTACTTC	CASSIAGGRNEQYF